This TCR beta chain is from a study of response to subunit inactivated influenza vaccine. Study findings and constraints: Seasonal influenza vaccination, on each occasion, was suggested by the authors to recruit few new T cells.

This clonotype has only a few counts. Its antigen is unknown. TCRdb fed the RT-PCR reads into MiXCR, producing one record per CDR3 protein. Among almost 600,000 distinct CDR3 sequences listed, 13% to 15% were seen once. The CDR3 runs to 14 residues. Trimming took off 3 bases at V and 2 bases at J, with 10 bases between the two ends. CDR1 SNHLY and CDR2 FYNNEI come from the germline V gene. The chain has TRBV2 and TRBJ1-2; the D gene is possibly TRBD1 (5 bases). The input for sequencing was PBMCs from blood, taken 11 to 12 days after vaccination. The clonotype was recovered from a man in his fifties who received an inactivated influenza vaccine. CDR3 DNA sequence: TGTGCCAGCAGTGAGACAGTAACCAACTATGGCTACACCTTC. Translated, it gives CASSETVTNYGYTF.